The entry below describes one T cell receptor beta chain. What it recognizes is unknown. The data derive from a study of T cell repertoires in cytomegalovirus infection. Study context: The authors used CMV epitopes that were HLA-C-restricted (recently identified) and HLA-B-restricted (well studied). Matching HLA type and CMV infection were both indicated by public TCR beta signatures.

CDR3 length: 14 residues. In germline, CDR1 is LNHDA, CDR2 SQIVND (reference sequence). Trimming took off 0 bases at V and 7 bases at J, with 12 bases between the two ends. Using its own MiXCR run on the reads, TCRdb lists one record per CDR3 protein. The sample includes some 500,000 distinct CDR3 sequences, about 33% seen only once; the top ten take under 20%. This chain connects TRBV19 to TRBJ1-2; TRBD1 is a possible D gene (5 bases). Sequencing was performed on cultured PBMCs, taken from culture after CMV antigen stimulation. The TCR comes from a human donor in good health (CMV status not recorded). Some clones in this sample may be carry-over from other donors' samples. The CDR3 here is CASSIERGLGGYTF. The DNA for the CDR3 is TGTGCCAGTAGTATAGAAAGGGGATTGGGTGGCTACACCTTC.